These T cell receptor beta chains were read from a single sample in a study of shared clonotypes between healthy human individuals. The assay was immunoSEQ multiplex PCR, and TCRdb's table has in-frame clones only and misses some. The sample carries some 2,100,000 clones, approximately 96% recorded once. Sequencing was performed on naive CD4+ T cells sorted from blood. All receptors come from a man aged 18 to 35 in good health. Each CDR3 is given without its conserved first and last residue. Each record gives: clone size, V gene, CDR3 length, J gene, D gene, CDR3 protein. D genes are given only for firm matches. Clone size appears in some rows only: once, few, many, or a class for an expanded clone.

>NA|TRBV4-3|14|TRBJ1-5|NA
ASSQDRGYSNQPQH
>NA|TRBV10-3|12|TRBJ2-7|TRBD1
AISLGTGVYEQY
>NA|TRBV7-2|10|TRBJ1-2|TRBD1
ASSLVGTGGT
>NA|TRBV5-4|13|TRBJ2-2|NA
ASSFEGPNTGELF
>NA|TRBV30|12|TRBJ2-1|TRBD1
AWTGGSTNNEQF
>few|TRBV29-1|10|TRBJ1-1|NA
SVQTPNTEAF
>NA|TRBV6-5|10|TRBJ1-1|NA
ASSAGRREAF
>NA|TRBV5-1|15|TRBJ2-1|TRBD2
ASSSLAGGSSYNEQF
>NA|TRBV5-1|9|TRBJ2-3|NA
ASSLMDTQY
>NA|TRBV6-1|13|TRBJ2-1|NA
AILLGPSSYNEQF
>NA|TRBV10-1|14|TRBJ2-3|NA
ASSDFSGTSTDTQY
>NA|TRBV27|11|TRBJ2-1|TRBD2
ASRASGSNEQF
>few|TRBV2|10|TRBJ1-2|NA
ASSVSDYGYT
>NA|TRBV12-2|9|TRBJ2-1|NA
ASRASNEQF
>NA|TRBV18|12|TRBJ2-7|NA
ASSPGQSSYEQY
>NA|TRBV30|10|TRBJ1-1|NA
AWSEGATEAF
>NA|TRBV29-1|9|TRBJ1-2|NA
SILGGSGYT
>NA|TRBV10-2|13|TRBJ2-4|TRBD1
ASSGTGGRQNIQY
>NA|TRBV2|11|TRBJ1-1|NA
ATETEKNTEAF
>NA|TRBV29-1|12|TRBJ2-5|TRBD2
SAGPSSGQETQY
>NA|TRBV27|11|TRBJ2-5|NA
ASSLGLQETQY
>NA|TRBV6-1|12|TRBJ2-7|TRBD1
ATPSGTGTYEQY
>few|TRBV30|14|TRBJ1-5|NA
AWSVQSGPGNQPQH
>NA|TRBV27|11|TRBJ1-2|NA
ASSRGLLYGYT
>few|TRBV18|11|TRBJ1-1|NA
ASSPQGNTEAF
>NA|TRBV6-6|11|TRBJ2-2|TRBD1
ASSRQGEGELF
>NA|TRBV10-3|9|TRBJ2-1|NA
AGGAYNEQF
>NA|TRBV27|11|TRBJ1-1|NA
ASSLRSVTEAF
>NA|TRBV2|14|TRBJ2-2|NA
ASSVSRPTNTGELF
>NA|TRBV11-2|13|TRBJ1-6|NA
ASSLDPGPNSPLH
>NA|TRBV7-2|13|TRBJ2-3|NA
ATKGQLGSTDTQY
>NA|TRBV19|14|TRBJ2-3|NA
ASSSSRRLGTDTQY
>once|TRBV6-1|15|TRBJ2-7|NA
ASSDSVLQAASREQY
>NA|TRBV10-3|12|TRBJ1-1|NA
ATSSRESGHEAF
>NA|TRBV5-1|13|TRBJ1-6|NA
ASSLAGTSNSPLH
>NA|TRBV5-1|15|TRBJ2-3|NA
ASTGQGYGGGTDTQY
>NA|TRBV7-2|12|TRBJ2-3|NA
ASSSSGSVDTQY
>NA|TRBV7-2|11|TRBJ1-6|NA
ASSPGPNSPLH
>once|TRBV9|14|TRBJ2-3|NA
ASSVRGDSRTDTQY
>NA|TRBV10-1|14|TRBJ2-3|NA
ASSESWVNGPDTQY
>NA|TRBV9|13|TRBJ1-6|TRBD1
ASSHGDRYNSPLH
>NA|TRBV6-5|12|TRBJ2-7|NA
ASSYSERTYEQY
>NA|TRBV4-3|13|TRBJ1-1|NA
ASSQVVQGNTEAF
>NA|TRBV5-8|11|TRBJ1-1|NA
ASSRLGNTEAF
>NA|TRBV30|15|TRBJ2-7|TRBD2
AWSRRTSGGPTYEQY
>NA|TRBV10-3|14|TRBJ2-7|NA
AISEGDGTTSYEQY
>NA|TRBV18|15|TRBJ1-3|NA
ASSPRQPNTSGNTIY
>NA|TRBV7-9|12|TRBJ1-1|NA
ASSLEGGGTEAF
>once|TRBV5-4|14|TRBJ2-7|TRBD1
ASSSTGQGDRYEQY
>NA|TRBV11-1|15|TRBJ2-2|NA
ASSITTGTLNTGELF
>NA|TRBV5-6|13|TRBJ1-6|NA
ASSLRAIDNSPLH
>NA|TRBV5-1|13|TRBJ1-4|TRBD1
ASSFGQGLNEKLF